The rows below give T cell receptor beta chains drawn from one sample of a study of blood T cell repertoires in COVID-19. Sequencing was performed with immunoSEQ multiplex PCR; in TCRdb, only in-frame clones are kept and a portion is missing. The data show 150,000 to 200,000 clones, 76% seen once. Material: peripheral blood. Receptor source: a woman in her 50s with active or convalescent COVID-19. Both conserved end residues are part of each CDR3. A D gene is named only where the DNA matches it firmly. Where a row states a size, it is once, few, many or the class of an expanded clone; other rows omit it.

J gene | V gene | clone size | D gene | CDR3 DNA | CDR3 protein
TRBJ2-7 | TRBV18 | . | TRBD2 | TGTGCCAGCTCACCACCGGAGCGGGAGGACCCCTCCTACGAGCAGTACTTC | CASSPPEREDPSYEQYF
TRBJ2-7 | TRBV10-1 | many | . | TGCGCCAGCAGTCCGCCCCGTCGGTCGTACGAGCAGTACTTC | CASSPPRRSYEQYF
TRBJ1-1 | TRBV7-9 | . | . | TGTGCCTTCCCGCCCGATTCGGGAACTGAAGCTTTCTTT | CAFPPDSGTEAFF
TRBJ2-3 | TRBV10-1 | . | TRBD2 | TGCGCCAGCAGCGTGCGACTAGCGGAGACTAGCACAGATACGCAGTATTTT | CASSVRLAETSTDTQYF
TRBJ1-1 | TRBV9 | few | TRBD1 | TGTGCCAGCAGCTTCACCCCGGGACAGGGGGACACTGAAGCTTTCTTT | CASSFTPGQGDTEAFF
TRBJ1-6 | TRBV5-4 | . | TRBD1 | TGTGCCAGCAGCCCGGGACAGGGAAACAACAATTCACCCCTCCACTTT | CASSPGQGNNNSPLHF
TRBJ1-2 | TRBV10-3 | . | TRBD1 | TGTGCCATCAGTTCCGGGGCAGGGGGGCGACCTACCTTC | CAISSGAGGRPTF
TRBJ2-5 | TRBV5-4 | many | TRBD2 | TGTGCCAGCAGCTTGCCGTCACTAGCGGGAGTTGAGACCCAGTACTTC | CASSLPSLAGVETQYF
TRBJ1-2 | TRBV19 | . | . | TGTGCTTCATCCGGGGCTAACTATGGCTACACCTTC | CASSGANYGYTF
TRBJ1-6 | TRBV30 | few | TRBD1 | TGTGCCTGGAAGGGGGACAGCTATAATTCACCCCTCCACTTT | CAWKGDSYNSPLHF
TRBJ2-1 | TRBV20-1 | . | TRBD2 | TGCAGTGCCAGTACTAGCGCGGGTTACAATGAGCAGTTCTTC | CSASTSAGYNEQFF
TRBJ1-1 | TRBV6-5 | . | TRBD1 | TGTGCCAGCAGTTACGGGACAGGGAGGACTGAAGCTTTCTTT | CASSYGTGRTEAFF
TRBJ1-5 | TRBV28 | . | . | TGTGCCAGCAGTTTGATCGCCCGCGGTCAGCCCCAGCATTTT | CASSLIARGQPQHF
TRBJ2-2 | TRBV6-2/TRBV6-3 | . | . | TGTGCCAGCAGTCCCTTCGCGAACACCGGGGAGCTGTTTTTT | CASSPFANTGELFF
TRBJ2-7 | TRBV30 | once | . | TGTGCCTGGGCTCCACAGCTATACGAGCAGTACTTC | CAWAPQLYEQYF
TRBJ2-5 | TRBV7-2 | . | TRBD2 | TGTGCCAGCAGCTTAAACGGGGGGGTACAAGAGACCCAGTACTTC | CASSLNGGVQETQYF
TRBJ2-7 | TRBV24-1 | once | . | TGTGCCACCGGTCTGAGGGCGCCCTCCTACGAGCAGTACTTC | CATGLRAPSYEQYF
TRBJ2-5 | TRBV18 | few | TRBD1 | TGTGCCAGCTCACCCGGACAGGGCTCGGAAGAGACCCAGTACTTC | CASSPGQGSEETQYF
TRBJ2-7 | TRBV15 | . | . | TGTGCCACCAGCAGAGAACGAAATACGGTGGAGCAGTACTTC | CATSRERNTVEQYF
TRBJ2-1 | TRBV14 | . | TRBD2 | TGTGCCAGCAGCCAAGCTAGCGGGGGGGCCTTGGGGTTCTTC | CASSQASGGALGFF
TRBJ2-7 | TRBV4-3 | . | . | TGCGCCAGCAGCCCGCAACCGGGACTGCAGTACTTC | CASSPQPGLQYF
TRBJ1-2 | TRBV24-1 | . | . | TGTGCCACCAGTGATTTCACAGGGCTTTATGGCTACACCTTC | CATSDFTGLYGYTF
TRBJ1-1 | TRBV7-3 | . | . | TGTGCCAGCAGCTTGTTACAGGGCACTGAAGCTTTCTTT | CASSLLQGTEAFF
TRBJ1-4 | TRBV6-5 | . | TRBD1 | TGTGCCAGCAGTAGGGGGCGGGCTAATGAAAAACTGTTTTTT | CASSRGRANEKLFF
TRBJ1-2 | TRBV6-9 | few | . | TGTGCCAGCAGCTTCTCCGGGGGGGGGCAGGGCTACACCTTC | CASSFSGGGQGYTF
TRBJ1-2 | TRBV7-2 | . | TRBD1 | TGTGCCAGCAGCTTAGGGAGACAGGGCTTCGACGGCTACACCTTC | CASSLGRQGFDGYTF
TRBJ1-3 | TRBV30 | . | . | TGTGCCTGGAGTCGGGGGGAAACGGATGGAAACACCATATATTTT | CAWSRGETDGNTIYF
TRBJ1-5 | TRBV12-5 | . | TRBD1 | TGTGCTAGTGGTTTTGGTGGGCAGGGGGATCAGCCCCAGCATTTT | CASGFGGQGDQPQHF
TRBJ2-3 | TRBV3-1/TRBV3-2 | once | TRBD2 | TGTGCCAGCAGCCCGACTAGCGGGGGGTCCACAGATACGCAGTATTTT | CASSPTSGGSTDTQYF
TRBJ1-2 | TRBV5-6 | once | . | TGTGCCAGCAGCCTGGACAGCAGGGGCTACACCTTC | CASSLDSRGYTF
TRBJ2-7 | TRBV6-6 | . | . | TGTGCCAGCAGTTACTCACAGAACGAGCAGTACTTC | CASSYSQNEQYF
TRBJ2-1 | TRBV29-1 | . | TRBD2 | TGCAGCGTTGAGCCGGGACTAGCGGTCTCCTACAATGAGCAGTTCTTC | CSVEPGLAVSYNEQFF
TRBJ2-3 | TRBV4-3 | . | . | TGCGCCAGCAGCCAAGTGTGGGGCCCTAGCACAGATACGCAGTATTTT | CASSQVWGPSTDTQYF
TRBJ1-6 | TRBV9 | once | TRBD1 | TGTGCCAGCAGCGTAGGCGGGACAGGGAATAATTCACCCCTCCACTTT | CASSVGGTGNNSPLHF
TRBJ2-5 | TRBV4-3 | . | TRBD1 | TGCGCCAGCAGCCAAGGGGACAGGCTGTACCAAGAGACCCAGTACTTC | CASSQGDRLYQETQYF
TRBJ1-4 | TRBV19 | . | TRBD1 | TGTGCCAGTAGTACCACCGGGACAGTCGAAAAACTGTTTTTT | CASSTTGTVEKLFF
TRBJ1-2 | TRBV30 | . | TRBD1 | TGTGCCTGGATCCGGACAGGCTATGGCTACACCTTC | CAWIRTGYGYTF
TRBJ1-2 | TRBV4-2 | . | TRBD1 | TGTGCCAGCAGCCATACGGGACAGGGGTACTCTGACTACACCTTC | CASSHTGQGYSDYTF
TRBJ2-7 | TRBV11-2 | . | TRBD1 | TGTGCCAGCAGCCAAAATACAGGGGGTGGGGTCGAGCAGTACTTC | CASSQNTGGGVEQYF
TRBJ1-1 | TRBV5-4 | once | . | TGTGCCAGCAGCTTTTGGCAGGGCGGGGTGAACACTGAAGCTTTCTTT | CASSFWQGGVNTEAFF
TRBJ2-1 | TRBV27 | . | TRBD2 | TGTGCCAGCAGTTACTGGCGGGAGTCGAGTGAGCAGTTCTTC | CASSYWRESSEQFF
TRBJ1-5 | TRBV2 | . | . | TGTGCCAGCAGTGGGGTAGGGGGCAATCAGCCCCAGCATTTT | CASSGVGGNQPQHF
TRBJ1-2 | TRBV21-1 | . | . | TGTGCCAGCAGCATTCGGGTCACCTCACGGGATGGCTACACCTTC | CASSIRVTSRDGYTF